The entry that follows covers one TCR beta chain sequence. Trimming shortened V by 6 bases and J by 1 base, and 9 bases separated the two germline ends. The CDR3 has 13 amino acids. Germline V gives CDR1 ENHRY, CDR2 SYGVKD. Some clones are missing from TCRdb's copy, which holds only in-frame ones; the method was immunoSEQ multiplex PCR. The sample consists of about 88,000 clones, around 93% of them appearing once. These data belong to a study of technical replicates of blood from four donors. The sample consisted of T cells isolated from PBMCs. This chain links TRBV10-3 with TRBJ1-1; D is perhaps TRBD1 (6 bases). The clonotype comes from a human donor in good health. The DNA for the CDR3 is TGTGCCATCAGCGGACAGAGGAACACTGAAGCTTTCTTT. The encoded protein is CAISGQRNTEAFF.